Detailed here is one T cell receptor beta chain. This clonotype was observed a handful of times. The clone's antigen remains unknown. One base away there is no much larger clone; base qualities are not given. The data were obtained in a study of blood T cells in healthy people across ages (dated by TCRdb to about 2015). Study-level background: In model experiments, template switching captured roughly one uniquely barcoded TCR beta cDNA molecule for every two T cells. The donors were split into four age groups: young (average around 16 years), middle-aged (roughly 39), aged (62) and long-lived (about 82). Using the same blood draw, the study looked at two additional independent replicas of 1 million unique cDNA reads for two donors, one aged 18 to 30 and the other aged 80 or older. To avoid experimental bias, donors of different ages were distributed randomly across sequencing lanes. To track age-related changes in TCR beta repertoire diversity, the study relied on deep sequencing normalized with unique cDNA molecular identifiers. Broad study findings and their caveats: Estimates of total diversity from one million sequenced T cells were regarded as lower bounds and underestimates. As age increased, observed TCR beta diversity per million T cells dropped in a roughly linear way, and a significant reduction was already evident by age roughly 36. Since profiling was done on bulk unsorted PBMCs, naive and antigen-experienced compartments could not be conclusively compared. The CMV infection status of donors was not known, potentially confounding age-related changes in expanded clonotypes. A strong correlation was found between observed TCR beta diversity and the percentage of naive T cells measured by flow cytometry. Compared with the aged group, the long-lived group had more naive CD4+ T cells, fewer expanded clones and increased TCR diversity, suggesting age selection.

The library was built by means of 5' RACE. Sequencing was carried out with an Illumina HiSeq 2500. A second PCR of about 7 to 12 cycles was run with a J-beta primer mix and a sample-barcoded 5' primer. Each TCR beta cDNA molecule received a unique molecular identifier from a template-switch 5' adaptor carrying 12 random nucleotides. At least 2.5 million CDR3-containing paired-end reads were obtained from each sample. First-strand cDNA was synthesized from all RNA with the Mint cDNA synthesis kit, primed by a TRBC-specific oligonucleotide. Following uracil-DNA glycosylase treatment, a first 18-cycle PCR with universal primers M1SS and BC2_uni_R was performed on all cDNA. The study's processing was this. Each sample was normalized by randomly selecting 1 million high-quality reads, each carrying a distinct molecular identifier. Instead of being binned into consensus sequences, reads that shared molecular identifiers were thrown out. MiTCR, run with a Q25 quality threshold and the strictest error-elimination algorithm, handled CDR3 identification, clonotype clustering and error correction. A nonparametric unseen species model with Euler transformation was used to estimate lower-bound total TCR beta diversity. The public reads were reanalyzed by TCRdb: fastp trimming at Q25, MiXCR alignment, in-frame beta chains only. Entries are consolidated by CDR3 protein sequence, retaining the most common genes and DNA. The V and J calls follow TCRdb's processing rather than the paper's. Counted in this sample were about 600,000 distinct CDR3 sequences; roughly 48% of them appeared once. The ten largest account for around 23% of the sample.

Donors were a few dozen systemically healthy Caucasian individuals from Russia aged roughly 6 to 100 years. Each donor gave approximately 9.3 milliliters of peripheral blood, collected into EDTA-treated Vacutainer tubes. Ficoll-Paque density-gradient centrifugation was used to isolate PBMCs, with at least 7 million per sample. Total RNA, at least 6 micrograms per sample, was extracted from PBMCs with Trizol reagent. Naive CD45RAhigh/CD27high T cell percentages were measured by flow cytometry on a PBMC aliquot from every donor. This TCR was sampled from a man of 80 years or more in good health. The sequencing sample was made of blood.

Here the CDR3 is given as CASAPPTGINEQYF. The sequenced DNA is TGTGCTAGTGCTCCTCCGACAGGTATCAATGAGCAGTACTTC. The chain uses TRBV12-5 and TRBJ2-1; a tentative D call is TRBD1 (6 bases match). The assigned J gene may be wrong: the sequence end matches TRBJ2-7 better. The CDR3 has 14 amino acids, counting the end cysteine and phenylalanine. Only the CDR3 region is kept as DNA, spanning 42 bases read in frame from base 1. From the germline V gene, CDR1 is LGHNT and CDR2 is FRNRAP.